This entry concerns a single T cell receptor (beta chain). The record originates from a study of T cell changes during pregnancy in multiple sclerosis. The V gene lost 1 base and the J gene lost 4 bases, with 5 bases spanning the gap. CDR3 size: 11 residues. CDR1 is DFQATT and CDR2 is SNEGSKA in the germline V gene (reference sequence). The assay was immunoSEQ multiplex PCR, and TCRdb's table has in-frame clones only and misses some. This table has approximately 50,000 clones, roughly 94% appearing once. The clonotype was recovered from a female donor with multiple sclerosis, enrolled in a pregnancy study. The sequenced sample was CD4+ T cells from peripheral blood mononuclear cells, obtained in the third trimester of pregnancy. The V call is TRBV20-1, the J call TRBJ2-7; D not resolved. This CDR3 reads CSARATYEQYF. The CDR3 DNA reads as TGCAGTGCTAGAGCGACATACGAGCAGTACTTC.